A single sample is the source of the 27 T cell receptor beta chains below, sequenced in a study of T cell responses to AZD1222 COVID-19 vaccine. Only in-frame clones appear in the TCRdb table, and some are missing; sequencing was by immunoSEQ multiplex PCR. This sample yields roughly 120,000 clones, of which 65% to 90% are seen a single time; about 7.8% belongs to the top ten. The sample here was peripheral blood, taken on day 0 of AZD1222 vaccination. The receptors stem from an adult in good health.

This clone was counted between two and nine times. V gene TRBV6-2 or TRBV6-3 combines with J gene TRBJ1-5; 12 nucleotides line up with TRBD1. J gave up 6 bases and V 2 bases, and 17 bases lay outside the gene matches. The CDR3 has 20 residues. Germline loops: CDR1 MNHEY, CDR2 SVGEGT. CDR3 nucleotide sequence: TGTGCCAGCAGTTACCGATATAAATTCGGTGGGACAGGGGGCGGTCAGCCCCAGCATTTT. Translation gives CASSYRYKFGGTGGGQPQHF.

The rearrangement links TRBV15 to TRBJ2-2; possibly TRBD1 for D (5 bases). The V end lost 1 base, the J end lost 5 bases, and 11 bases lay between the germline ends. The CDR3 totals 15 residues. Germline CDR1 reads LNHNV; CDR2 reads YYDKDF (reference sequence). The CDR3 DNA reads as TGTGCCACCAGCAGAGGGCAAGGGGATACCGGGGAGCTGTTTTTT. Translating gives CATSRGQGDTGELFF.

This clone is a singleton in its sample. V is TRBV18 and J is TRBJ2-7; TRBD2 matches at 9 bases. The CDR3 has 14 amino acids. Trimming cost V 3 bases and J 4 bases; bases outside gene matches: 4. Germline V gene lookup returns CDR1 KGHSH and CDR2 LQKENI. CDR3 DNA sequence: TGTGCCAGCTCACCGCGGGAGGGCCTATACGAGCAGTACTTC. Translation gives CASSPREGLYEQYF.

This sequence joins TRBV19 and TRBJ1-5; possible D gene TRBD1, 5 bases. Trimming pared 4 bases from V and 9 bases from J, leaving 25 bases between. Germline V gene sequence: CDR1 LNHDA, CDR2 SQIVND (reference sequence). This CDR3 region has 17 residues. The CDR3 is CASSTRRGEAGFGPQHF. CDR3 sequence (DNA): TGTGCCAGTAGTACTCGCCGAGGGGAGGCGGGCTTTGGGCCCCAGCATTTT.

The chain combines TRBV7-6 with TRBJ2-7; 9 nucleotides line up with TRBD1. The V gene's germline CDR1 is SGHVS and CDR2 FNYEAQ. The CDR3 extends over 15 amino acids. V shed 1 base and J 3 bases; nucleotides not matched to a gene: 4. CDR3 amino acids: CASSLEQGAVYEQYF. The DNA for the CDR3 is TGTGCCAGCAGCTTAGAACAGGGGGCGGTCTACGAGCAGTACTTC. The full variable domain, completed using reference TRBV7-6 and TRBJ2-7, is GAGVSQSPRYKVTKRGQDVALRCDPISGHVSLYWYRQALGQGPEFLTYFNYEAQQDKSGLPNDRFSAERPEGSISTLTIQRTEQRDSAMYRCASSLEQGAVYEQYFGPGTRLTVT.

The J gene is TRBJ2-5, the V gene TRBV5-1, with a possible D match to TRBD2 (7 bases). V was shortened by 0 bases and J by 5 bases, with 14 bases between the two germline ends. The CDR3 totals 15 residues. Germline V gene sequence: CDR1 SGHRS, CDR2 YFSETQ. The CDR3 bases are TGCGCCAGCAGCTTGGTCTCGGGGGGCGGGGAGACCCAGTACTTC. Its translation: CASSLVSGGGETQYF.

The V and J genes are TRBV5-1 and TRBJ2-1, with 8 bases aligning to TRBD2. The germline gives CDR1 SGHRS, CDR2 YFSETQ. The CDR3 length is 16 residues. The junction had 10 bases not matched to a gene; V was cut back by 0 bases and J by 8 bases. The CDR3 is CASSLARSGGPDEQFF. The CDR3 DNA is TGCGCCAGCAGCTTGGCCAGGTCGGGGGGGCCTGATGAGCAGTTCTTC.

The rearrangement uses TRBV5-6 and TRBJ2-1; D gene uncertain. The CDR3 spans 16 residues. Trimming stripped 1 base from V and 2 bases from J, with 13 bases between. The germline CDR1 and CDR2 sequences are SGHDT and YYEEEE. The CDR3 region is CASSLYTGTTYNEQFF. As DNA, the CDR3 is TGTGCCAGCAGCTTGTATACGGGCACGACCTACAATGAGCAGTTCTTC.

The rearrangement links TRBV9 to TRBJ2-3; 7 bases match TRBD2. The J segment lost 4 bases and the V segment lost 0 bases, leaving 5 bases of the junction unmatched. The CDR3 has 15 residues. Germline V gene data show CDR1 as SGDLS and CDR2 as YYNGEE. CDR3 residues: CASSVGDYPADTQYF. The DNA of the CDR3 is TGTGCCAGCAGCGTAGGGGACTACCCCGCAGATACGCAGTATTTT.

V gene TRBV23-1 combines with J gene TRBJ1-3, with D tentatively TRBD1 (5 bases). TRBV23-1 counts as an open reading frame of uncertain function. V gave up 0 bases and J gave up 0 bases, with 12 bases separating them. The CDR3 sequence is 17 residues long. The CDR3 nucleotides read TGCGCCAGCAGTCAATCGGGGGGGGTTCACTCTGGAAACACCATATATTTT. Residues: CASSQSGGVHSGNTIYF.

The chain combines TRBV6-5 with TRBJ2-5, with a possible D match to TRBD2 (6 bases). The CDR3 is made up of 12 amino acids. Germline V gene lookup returns CDR1 MNHEY and CDR2 SVGAGI. V lost 6 bases, J lost 8 bases, and 13 bases lay in between. The CDR3 reads CASSPHGGTQYF. As DNA, the CDR3 is TGTGCCAGCAGCCCACACGGGGGAACCCAGTACTTC.

This clone was seen only a few times. The chain recombines TRBV19 with TRBJ1-2; maybe TRBD1 (6 bases). Germline-derived CDR1 and CDR2 are LNHDA and SQIVND (reference sequence). The CDR3 has 15 amino acids. V was cut by 7 bases and J by 4 bases, with 19 bases left in between. CDR3 residues: CASTSGQKSPYGYTF. CDR3 sequence (DNA): TGTGCCAGTACCTCGGGACAAAAGTCCCCCTATGGCTACACCTTC.

The rearrangement links TRBV2 to TRBJ2-7; TRBD1 matches at 9 bases. Germline-derived CDR1 and CDR2 are SNHLY and FYNNEI. This CDR3 region has 16 residues. Trimming removed 4 bases from V and 2 bases from J; junction bases left unmatched: 9. The CDR3: CASSAGEGQGTYEQYF. The CDR3 DNA follows: TGTGCCAGCAGTGCGGGGGAGGGACAGGGAACCTACGAGCAGTACTTC.

The chain joins TRBV18 to TRBJ2-7, with D possibly being TRBD1 (5 bases). Germline loops: CDR1 KGHSH, CDR2 LQKENI. The CDR3 has 13 residues. With 6 bases removed from V and 5 bases from J, the gap between germline ends came to 14 bases. The CDR3, as DNA: TGTGCCAGCTCGATAAACCAGGGCCACGAGCAGTACTTC. Amino acid sequence: CASSINQGHEQYF.

This chain connects TRBV5-1 to TRBJ2-2; tentatively, D is TRBD1 (5 bases). V shed 7 bases and J shed 6 bases, with 16 bases lying between them. The length of the CDR3 is 14 residues. The germline V gene encodes CDR1 SGHRS and CDR2 YFSETQ. The CDR3 region is CASAARALAGELFF. The DNA for the CDR3 is TGCGCCAGCGCCGCCAGGGCGTTGGCCGGGGAGCTGTTTTTT.

The chain employs TRBV6-4 and TRBJ1-1; D is unclear. Germline-derived CDR1 and CDR2 are MRHNA and SNTAGT. The V end lost 5 bases, the J end lost 3 bases, and 10 bases lay between the germline ends. There are 13 residues in the CDR3. In DNA form, the CDR3 reads TGTGCCAGCAGTCTCTTCTCCCACACTGAAGCTTTCTTT. Protein sequence: CASSLFSHTEAFF.

The rearrangement links TRBV7-2 to TRBJ1-1; the match to TRBD1 covers 8 bases. CDR3 length equals 17 residues. Germline loops: CDR1 SGHTA, CDR2 FQGNSA. Trimming at V came to 5 bases and at J to 1 base, leaving 12 bases not matched to a gene. The CDR3 loop reads CASSPQGRGPQNTEAFF. Written as DNA, the CDR3 is TGTGCCAGCAGCCCGCAGGGCAGGGGGCCCCAGAACACTGAAGCTTTCTTT.

The chain recombines TRBV4-2 with TRBJ2-7; D is possibly TRBD1 (6 bases). The CDR3 covers 16 residues. V dropped 4 bases and J dropped 1 base, with 17 bases sitting between them. Per germline, CDR1 LGHNA and CDR2 YNFKEQ. The CDR3 protein is CASSRIHRESSYEQYF. DNA for the CDR3: TGTGCCAGCAGCCGTATCCACAGGGAGTCATCCTACGAGCAGTACTTC.

J is TRBJ1-5 and V is TRBV19; no clear D. V was cut by 2 bases and J by 7 bases, with 18 bases left in between. The CDR3 runs to 16 residues. Germline V gives CDR1 LNHDA, CDR2 SQIVND (reference sequence). The CDR3 reads CASSIRGLGLVQPQHF. CDR3 DNA sequence: TGTGCCAGTAGTATACGGGGATTGGGATTGGTCCAGCCCCAGCATTTT.

V and J are TRBV7-3 and TRBJ2-1, with 8 positions matching TRBD2. This CDR3 region has 15 residues. Germline trimming cut 5 bases from V and 2 bases from J; bases unmatched to any gene: 5. Germline CDR1 reads SGHTA; CDR2 reads FQGTGA. For the CDR3, the DNA is TGTGCCAGCAGCATTACTAGCGGCCCCTACAATGAGCAGTTCTTC. Translated: CASSITSGPYNEQFF.

The J gene is TRBJ2-7, the V gene TRBV2, with 8 bases identical to TRBD2. CDR1 and CDR2 (germline): SNHLY, FYNNEI. The CDR3 has 14 residues. With V trimmed by 8 bases and J by 0 bases, 6 bases remained unmatched. The CDR3 coding sequence is TGTGCCAGCCAGACTAGCGCGAGCTCCTACGAGCAGTACTTC. This encodes CASQTSASSYEQYF.

CDR3 in amino acids: CASSLEFSQHGVNQPQHF. CDR3 DNA: TGTGCCAGCAGTTTAGAGTTCTCCCAGCACGGGGTCAATCAGCCCCAGCATTTT. The gene calls are TRBV28 and TRBJ1-5; no reliable D call. Trimming shortened V by 2 bases and J by 3 bases, and 20 bases separated the two germline ends. Germline V CDR1 and CDR2: MDHEN, SYDVKM. The CDR3 spans 18 residues.

This clone was seen just once. This chain connects TRBV19 to TRBJ1-2; 9 nucleotides align to TRBD1. Germline assignment: CDR1 LNHDA and CDR2 SQIVND (reference sequence). Trimming cost V 7 bases and J 7 bases; bases outside gene matches: 10. This CDR3 is built from 14 residues. CDR3: CASTLTGGLGGYTF. For the CDR3, the DNA is TGTGCCAGTACCCTCACAGGGGGCCTGGGTGGCTACACCTTC.

This clone was counted between two and nine times. This chain joins TRBV5-1 and TRBJ1-3; D ambiguous. The CDR3 loop spans 15 amino acids. The ends were cut back, 6 bases at V and 0 bases at J, with 13 bases in the middle. Looked up from germline, CDR1 is SGHRS and CDR2 is YFSETQ. CDR3 in amino acids: CASTTNWSSGNTIYF. In DNA form, the CDR3 reads TGCGCCAGCACCACTAACTGGAGCTCTGGAAACACCATATATTTT.

This clone was recorded a few times. The chain joins TRBV19 to TRBJ1-3; D ambiguous. The length of the CDR3 is 14 residues. V lost 9 bases and J lost 0, with 12 bases in between. Germline V gene lookup returns CDR1 LNHDA and CDR2 SQIVND (reference sequence). CDR3 region: CASGVLDSGNTIYF. For the CDR3, the DNA is TGTGCCAGCGGGGTCCTTGACTCTGGAAACACCATATATTTT.

This chain joins TRBV7-2 and TRBJ2-2; D uncertain. This CDR3 is 13 amino acids long. V shed 1 base and J shed 5 bases, with 5 bases lying between them. The germline V gene has CDR1 SGHTA and CDR2 FQGNSA. The DNA of the CDR3 is TGTGCCAGCAGCTTAGGGCAAACCGGGGAGCTGTTTTTT. Translated: CASSLGQTGELFF.

V and J are TRBV4-2 and TRBJ2-3; 10 bases are shared with TRBD2. V lost 4 bases and J lost 5; bases outside the gene matches: 12. The length of the CDR3 is 17 residues. Germline-derived CDR1 and CDR2 are LGHNA and YNFKEQ. The CDR3 DNA reads TGTGCCAGCAGCCGAGACGCTGGGGGGACTAGCGAAGATACGCAGTATTTT. It yields the protein CASSRDAGGTSEDTQYF.